The 14 T cell receptor beta chains below all came from one sample that was sequenced in a study of T cell repertoires in cytomegalovirus infection. TCRdb itself ran the reads through MiXCR, one entry per CDR3 protein. The table lists about 260,000 distinct CDR3 sequences, roughly 13% of them singletons. Sequencing used PBMCs. Receptors originate from a human donor in good health (CMV status not recorded). Some clones in this sample may be carry-over from other donors' samples.

Ten or more counts support this clonotype. One end of the junction varies from germline; a read error may be responsible. The chain is built from TRBV11-2 and TRBJ1-2; unclear D gene. This CDR3 spans 12 amino acids. CDR1 is SGHAT and CDR2 is FQNNGV in the germline V gene. The CDR3 here is CASSLDLGASNF. The CDR3 DNA sequence: TGTGCCAGCAGCTTAGATCTGGGAGCCTCCAACTTC.

This clonotype has only a few counts. The chain employs TRBV12-3 or TRBV12-4 and TRBJ1-2; 7 bases are a match to TRBD1. The CDR3 is made up of 13 amino acids. Trimming cost V 5 bases and J 5 bases; bases outside gene matches: 5. The CDR3 sequence: CASSGDSGYGYTF. CDR3 sequence (DNA): TGTGCCAGCAGTGGGGACAGCGGATATGGCTACACCTTC.

V is TRBV25-1 and J is TRBJ2-7; a possible D gene is TRBD1 (5 bases). The CDR3 loop spans 13 amino acids. V lost 0 bases, J lost 6 bases, and 9 bases lay in between. In germline, CDR1 is MGHDK, CDR2 SYGVNS. CDR3 bases: TGTGCCAGCAGTGAATATATGGGGCGCGAGCAGTACTTC. Its protein product is CASSEYMGREQYF.

In its sample, this clonotype was seen many times. The chain carries TRBV7-6 and TRBJ1-2, with a possible D match to TRBD1 (5 bases). The V gene lost 3 bases and the J gene lost 2 bases, with 22 bases spanning the gap. CDR3 size: 18 residues. Germline V CDR1 and CDR2: SGHVS, FNYEAQ. The CDR3 sequence: CASSLGPDLRTLNYGYTF. The CDR3 region has the DNA TGTGCCAGCAGCTTGGGGCCGGACCTCCGCACCCTAAACTATGGCTACACCTTC.

The chain joins TRBV19 to TRBJ2-2, with 8 bases aligning to TRBD1. The CDR3 spans 15 residues. Germline-derived CDR1 and CDR2 are LNHDA and SQIVND (reference sequence). With V trimmed by 4 bases and J by 1 base, 2 bases remained unmatched. As DNA, the CDR3 is TGTGCCAGTAGTAGGGACAGGCAGAACACCGGGGAGCTGTTTTTT. This encodes CASSRDRQNTGELFF. The full variable domain, in which reference TRBV19 and TRBJ2-2 provide the parts outside the CDR3, is DGGITQSPKYLFRKEGQNVTLSCEQNLNHDAMYWYRQDPGQGLRLIYYSQIVNDFQKGDIAEGYSVSREKKESFPLTVTSAQKNPTAFYLCASSRDRQNTGELFFGEGSRLTVL.

In this sample, this clonotype turned up a few times. The rearrangement links TRBV5-6 to TRBJ2-3; weak D call: TRBD1 (5 bases). CDR1 is SGHDT and CDR2 is YYEEEE in the germline V gene. The CDR3 is 16 amino acids. The V end was cut by 4 bases, the J end by 0 bases, with 15 bases between. CDR3 nucleotide sequence: TGTGCCAGCAGCATCCAAAGACAGAGGAGCACAGATACGCAGTATTTT. This translates into CASSIQRQRSTDTQYF.

Turning to this clonotype: One junction end does not reproduce the germline sequence, and a read error may be involved. V is TRBV7-7 and J is TRBJ2-2; no clear D gene. The CDR3 contains 13 residues. CDR1 and CDR2 from the germline V gene are SSHAT and FNYEAQ (reference sequence). CDR3 in DNA: TGTGCTAGCAGCTTAGAGTTGGCCGGGGAGCTGTTTTTT. Residues: CASSLELAGELFF.

This clonotype was seen many times. The chain uses TRBV28 and TRBJ1-6; D not certain. The germline V gene encodes CDR1 MDHEN and CDR2 SYDVKM. This CDR3 is built from 11 residues. Trimming stripped 4 bases from V and 9 bases from J, with 4 bases between. CDR3 loop: CASSSVSPLHF. CDR3 DNA sequence: TGTGCCAGCAGTTCTGTTTCACCCCTCCACTTT.

This clonotype was seen at least ten times. The rearrangement uses TRBV20-1 and TRBJ2-1; weak D call: TRBD1 (8 bases). The CDR3 extends over 15 amino acids. V shed 0 bases and J shed 5 bases, with 14 bases lying between them. Germline CDR1 is DFQATT and CDR2 is SNEGSKA (reference sequence). CDR3 protein: CSARDPQGGDNEQFF. CDR3 bases: TGCAGTGCTAGAGATCCACAGGGGGGGGACAATGAGCAGTTCTTC.

The chain couples TRBV28 to TRBJ2-4; 10 bases align to TRBD1. The CDR3 spans 13 residues. V trimming: 6 bases; J trimming: 8 bases; junction bases outside the gene matches: 4. Looked up from germline, CDR1 is MDHEN and CDR2 is SYDVKM. The CDR3 nucleotides are TGTGCCAGCAGGGGACAGGGGCGGGACATTCAGTACTTC. It specifies CASRGQGRDIQYF.

The CDR3 DNA reads as TGTGCCATCAGAGTAGGGGATTCTGAAGCTTTCTTT. Translating it yields CAIRVGDSEAFF. The chain carries TRBV10-3 and TRBJ1-1; D may be TRBD1 (5 bases). CDR1 ENHRY and CDR2 SYGVKD come from the germline V gene. CDR3 length: 12 amino acids. V lost 6 bases to trimming and J lost 6 bases, with 11 bases between them.

The sample holds many counts of this clonotype. V gene TRBV7-2 combines with J gene TRBJ2-3; D may correspond to TRBD1 or TRBD2 (5 bases each). The CDR3 is made up of 15 amino acids. CDR1 is SGHTA and CDR2 is FQGNSA in the germline V gene. Trimming took 0 bases from V and 5 from J, leaving 12 bases between them. The CDR3 nucleotides read TGTGCCAGCAGCTTAGCGGTGGGGGTGGGAGATACGCAGTATTTT. This codes for CASSLAVGVGDTQYF. Drawing the rest from reference TRBV7-2 and TRBJ2-3, the complete variable domain is GAGVSQSPSNKVTEKGKDVELRCDPISGHTALYWYRQSLGQGLEFLIYFQGNSAPDKSGLPSDRFSAERTGGSVSTLTIQRTQQEDSAVYLCASSLAVGVGDTQYFGPGTRLTVL.

This clonotype was counted ten times or more. The chain joins TRBV7-6 to TRBJ1-1; D is undetermined. V was pared by 6 bases and J by 0 bases, with 8 bases between. From germline, CDR1 is SGHVS and CDR2 FNYEAQ. The CDR3 consists of 13 residues. CDR3 amino acids: CASRLGLNTEAFF. The CDR3 nucleotides are TGTGCCAGCAGGCTTGGCTTGAACACTGAAGCTTTCTTT.

This clonotype was picked up a small number of times. The chain joins TRBV20-1 to TRBJ1-2; D might be TRBD1 (5 bases). This CDR3 is built from 14 residues. V gave up 6 bases and J gave up 2 bases, with 16 bases separating them. Looked up from germline, CDR1 is DFQATT and CDR2 is SNEGSKA (reference sequence). The CDR3 spells CSASRDRRNYGYTF. As DNA, the CDR3 is TGCAGTGCATCACGGGACCGGAGGAACTATGGCTACACCTTC.